This entry features one T cell receptor beta chain sequence. Its antigen is still unknown. The sample is drawn from a study of cytomegalovirus exposure and HLA in healthy donors. Whole-study findings and limits: Analyses of presence/absence relied on an assumption of roughly uniform sequencing depth across donors.

Use of 60 Vbeta and 13 Jbeta primers characterized the PCR. Sequenced by immunoSEQ multiplex PCR; TCRdb stores in-frame clones only, minus some. The data show about 220,000 clones, approximately 83% seen once. CDR3 length: 13 amino acids. V lost 7 bases to trimming and J lost 0 bases, with 10 bases between them. V gene TRBV23-1 combines with J gene TRBJ2-7; D ambiguous. TRBV23-1 is recorded as an ORF, its role being uncertain. The sequence was collected from a boy aged 2-15 years in good health and CMV-seronegative. The sequenced sample consisted of PBMCs. The DNA of the CDR3 is TGCGCCAGCAACAACCGGAGCTCCTACGAGCAGTACTTC. The encoded protein is CASNNRSSYEQYF.